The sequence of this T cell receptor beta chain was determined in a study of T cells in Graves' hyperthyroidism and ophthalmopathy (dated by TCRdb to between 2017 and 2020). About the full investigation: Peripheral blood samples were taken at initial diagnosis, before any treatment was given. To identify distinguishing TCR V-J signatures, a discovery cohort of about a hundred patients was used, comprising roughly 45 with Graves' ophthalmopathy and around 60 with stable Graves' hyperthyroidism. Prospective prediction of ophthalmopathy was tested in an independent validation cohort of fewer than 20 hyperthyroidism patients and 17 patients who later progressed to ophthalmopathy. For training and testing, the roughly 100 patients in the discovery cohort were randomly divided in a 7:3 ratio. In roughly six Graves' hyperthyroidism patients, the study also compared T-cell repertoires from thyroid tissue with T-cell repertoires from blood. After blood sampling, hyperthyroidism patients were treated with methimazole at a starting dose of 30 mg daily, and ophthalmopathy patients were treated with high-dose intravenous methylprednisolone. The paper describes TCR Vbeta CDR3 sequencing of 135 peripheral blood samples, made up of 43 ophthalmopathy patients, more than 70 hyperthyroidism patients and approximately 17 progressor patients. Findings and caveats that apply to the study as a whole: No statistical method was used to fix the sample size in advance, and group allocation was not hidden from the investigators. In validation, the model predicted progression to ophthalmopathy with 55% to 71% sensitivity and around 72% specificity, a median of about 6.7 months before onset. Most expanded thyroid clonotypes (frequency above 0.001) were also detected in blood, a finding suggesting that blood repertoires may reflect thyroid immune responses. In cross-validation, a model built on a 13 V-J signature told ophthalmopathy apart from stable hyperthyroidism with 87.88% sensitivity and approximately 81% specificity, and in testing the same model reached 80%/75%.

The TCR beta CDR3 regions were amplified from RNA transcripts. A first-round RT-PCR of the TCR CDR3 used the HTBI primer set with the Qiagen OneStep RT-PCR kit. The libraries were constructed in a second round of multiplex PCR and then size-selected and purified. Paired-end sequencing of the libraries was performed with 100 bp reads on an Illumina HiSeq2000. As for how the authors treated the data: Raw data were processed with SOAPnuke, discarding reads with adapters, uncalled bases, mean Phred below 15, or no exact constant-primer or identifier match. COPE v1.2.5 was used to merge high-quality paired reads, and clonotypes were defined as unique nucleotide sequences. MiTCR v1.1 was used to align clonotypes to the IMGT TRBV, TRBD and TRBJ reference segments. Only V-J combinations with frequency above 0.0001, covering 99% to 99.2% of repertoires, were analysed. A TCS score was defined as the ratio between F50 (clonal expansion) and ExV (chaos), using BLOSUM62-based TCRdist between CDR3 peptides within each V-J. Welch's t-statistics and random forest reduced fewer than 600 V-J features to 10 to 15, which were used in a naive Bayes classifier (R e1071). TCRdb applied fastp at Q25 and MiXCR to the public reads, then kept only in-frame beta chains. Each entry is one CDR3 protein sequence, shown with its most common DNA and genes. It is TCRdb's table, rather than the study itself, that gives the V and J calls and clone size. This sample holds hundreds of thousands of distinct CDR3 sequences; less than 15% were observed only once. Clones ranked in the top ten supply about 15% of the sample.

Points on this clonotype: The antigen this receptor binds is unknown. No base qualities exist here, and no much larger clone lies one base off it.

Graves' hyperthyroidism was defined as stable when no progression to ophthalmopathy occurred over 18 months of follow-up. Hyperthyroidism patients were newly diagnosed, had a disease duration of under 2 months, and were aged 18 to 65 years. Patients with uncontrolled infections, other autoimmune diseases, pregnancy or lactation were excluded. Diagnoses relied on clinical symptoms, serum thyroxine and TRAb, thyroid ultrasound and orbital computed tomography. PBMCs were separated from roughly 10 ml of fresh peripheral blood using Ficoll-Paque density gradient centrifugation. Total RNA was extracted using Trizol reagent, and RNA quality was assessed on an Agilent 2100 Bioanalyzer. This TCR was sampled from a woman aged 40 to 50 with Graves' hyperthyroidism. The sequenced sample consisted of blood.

The CDR3 protein: CASSYSTSGSFNEQFF. The DNA reads as follows: TGTGCCAGCAGTTACTCGACTAGCGGGAGTTTCAATGAGCAGTTCTTC. The chain joins TRBV6-5 to TRBJ2-1; 12 junctional bases match TRBD2. From the germline V gene, CDR1 is MNHEY and CDR2 is SVGAGI. Trimmed from V: 0 bases; trimmed from J: 6 bases; junction bases lacking a gene match: 3. The CDR3 runs 16 residues from the cysteine to the phenylalanine. Only the CDR3 region is kept as DNA, spanning 48 bases read in frame from base 1.